The clone carrying this TCR beta chain was seen ten or more times. The antigen is undetermined. This record belongs to a study of cytomegalovirus exposure and HLA in healthy donors. Study-level results: Most observed TCR sequences were rare, whereas some public TCRs were detected in many donors. Immune exposure was documented only through CMV serostatus.

Both 60 Vbeta primers and 13 Jbeta primers went into the PCR. Libraries were prepared by immunoSEQ multiplex PCR; TCRdb keeps only in-frame clonotypes and omits some of them. Among 130,000 or so clones listed, 74% were seen once. Sequencing was done on a sample of PBMCs. The sequence was obtained from a man aged 35-49 years in good health and CMV-seropositive.

The CDR3 protein is CASSYGLDPNQPQHF. The CDR3 coding sequence is TGTGCCAGCAGTTACGGACTAGACCCCAATCAGCCCCAGCATTTT. This sequence joins TRBV6-5 and TRBJ1-5; D not resolved. Germline V gives CDR1 MNHEY, CDR2 SVGAGI. The CDR3 covers 15 residues. Between the trimmed V and J ends, which lost 2 bases and 3 bases, there was a span of 11 bases.